These 10 T cell receptor beta chains came from one sample sequenced in a study of T cell responses to AZD1222 COVID-19 vaccine (dated by TCRdb to the early 2020s). What the time point label conveys for this sample: about 28 days (+/-7) after the second vaccine dose. The treatment or condition label on this specimen signifies: meningococcal conjugate vaccine given as trial control. Libraries were built with the immunoSEQ multiplex PCR assay. TCRdb took this table from immuneACCESS and kept in-frame rearrangements with V and J called. Such tables lack part of the clones; where checked against another copy, unresolved V genes explain under half of the gap, and the rest is unexplained. This sample has under 200,000 clones in its table, and about 92% of those were observed once. About 4% of the sample goes to the ten largest clones. Here the sequenced sample was peripheral blood, taken 28 days after the second dose of the MenACWY control vaccine. The receptor source for this set is an adult who received the MenACWY meningococcal vaccine as a control.

This chain uses TRBV25-1 with TRBJ1-1; no clear D. Germline values: CDR1 MGHDK, CDR2 SYGVNS. Trimming took off 3 bases at V and 1 base at J, with 18 bases between the two ends. CDR3 length: 17 amino acids. The CDR3 loop is CASSEFEALGRNTEAFF. DNA of the CDR3: TGTGCCAGCAGTGAGTTTGAAGCGCTTGGACGGAACACTGAAGCTTTCTTT.

A note on this clone: Other nucleotide sequences in the sample specify the same CDR3. This sequence joins TRBV6-2 or TRBV6-3 and TRBJ2-2; TRBD1 matches 8 bases. V lost 6 bases to trimming and J lost 0 bases; unmatched junction nucleotides: 3. There are 15 residues in the CDR3. CDR1 and CDR2 from the germline V gene are MNHEY and SVGEGT. CDR3 coding DNA: TGTGCCAGCAGCAAGACAGGGGCGAACACCGGGGAGCTGTTTTTT. Its translation: CASSKTGANTGELFF.

This clone was recorded only once. The chain uses TRBV2 and TRBJ1-1; D call uncertain. V lost 2 bases to trimming and J lost 6 bases, with 13 bases between them. The CDR3 length is 14 residues. Germline lookup yields CDR1 SNHLY and CDR2 FYNNEI. This CDR3 reads CASSEKAGLAEAFF. Written as DNA, the CDR3 is TGTGCCAGCAGTGAAAAAGCTGGCTTGGCTGAAGCTTTCTTT.

The chain carries TRBV5-1 and TRBJ2-1; TRBD2 matches 10 bases. V was clipped by 0 bases and J by 6 bases; unmatched bases: 6. Per germline, CDR1 SGHRS and CDR2 YFSETQ. The CDR3 contains 16 residues. The CDR3 nucleotides are TGCGCCAGCAGCTTGGTTCCAGCGGGAGGGTCCAATGAGCAGTTCTTC. Residues: CASSLVPAGGSNEQFF.

This clone was picked up one time. The chain is built from TRBV19 and TRBJ2-5, with TRBD1 matching over 7 bases. J was trimmed by 5 bases and V by 7 bases; bases with no gene match: 7. Germline CDR1 and CDR2: LNHDA and SQIVND (reference sequence). The CDR3 is made up of 13 amino acids. The CDR3 loop reads CASMDRPRETQYF. DNA for the CDR3: TGTGCCAGTATGGACAGGCCTAGGGAGACCCAGTACTTC. The full variable domain, rest sourced from reference TRBV19 and TRBJ2-5, is DGGITQSPKYLFRKEGQNVTLSCEQNLNHDAMYWYRQDPGQGLRLIYYSQIVNDFQKGDIAEGYSVSREKKESFPLTVTSAQKNPTAFYLCASMDRPRETQYFGPGTRLLVL.

The DNA for the CDR3 is TGTGCCAGCAGAACACTAGTGGGTGAGCAGTTCTTC. Translation gives CASRTLVGEQFF. The rearrangement joins TRBV6-5 to TRBJ2-1, with D possibly being TRBD2 (5 bases). CDR3 length: 12 amino acids. The V and J ends lost 6 bases and 9 bases respectively, with 12 bases between them. Germline V lookup: CDR1 MNHEY, CDR2 SVGAGI.

V is TRBV2 and J is TRBJ2-4; D remains ambiguous. This CDR3 has 14 residues. Germline V gene lookup returns CDR1 SNHLY and CDR2 FYNNEI. The V end lost 7 bases, the J end lost 7 bases, and 17 bases lay between the germline ends. CDR3 sequence: CASNSGPPRNIQYF. The CDR3 nucleotides are TGTGCCAGCAATAGTGGACCCCCACGCAACATTCAGTACTTC.

V gene TRBV9 combines with J gene TRBJ2-5; D ambiguous. This CDR3 region has 15 residues. CDR1 is SGDLS, CDR2 YYNGEE, per germline. V lost 3 bases to trimming and J lost 5 bases, with 17 bases between them. DNA for the CDR3: TGTGCCAGCAGCGGTTTAGATGGGTTGTGGGAGACCCAGTACTTC. Translated, it gives CASSGLDGLWETQYF.

Here the CDR3 DNA reads TGTGCCAGCAGCTTCATCGGGGGTGATACGCAGTATTTT. This codes for CASSFIGGDTQYF. The J gene is TRBJ2-3, the V gene TRBV7-9; a possible D gene is TRBD2 (6 bases). Trimming took off 3 bases at V and 6 bases at J, with 10 bases between the two ends. Germline V gives CDR1 SEHNR, CDR2 FQNEAQ (reference sequence). This CDR3 spans 13 amino acids.

The rearrangement links TRBV5-6 to TRBJ1-2, with TRBD1 matching over 7 bases. The V gene's germline CDR1 is SGHDT and CDR2 YYEEEE. This CDR3 comprises 14 residues. Germline trimming cut 6 bases from V and 4 bases from J; bases unmatched to any gene: 9. CDR3 region: CASTKEGAAYGYTF. In DNA, the CDR3 is TGTGCCAGCACCAAGGAGGGGGCGGCCTATGGCTACACCTTC.